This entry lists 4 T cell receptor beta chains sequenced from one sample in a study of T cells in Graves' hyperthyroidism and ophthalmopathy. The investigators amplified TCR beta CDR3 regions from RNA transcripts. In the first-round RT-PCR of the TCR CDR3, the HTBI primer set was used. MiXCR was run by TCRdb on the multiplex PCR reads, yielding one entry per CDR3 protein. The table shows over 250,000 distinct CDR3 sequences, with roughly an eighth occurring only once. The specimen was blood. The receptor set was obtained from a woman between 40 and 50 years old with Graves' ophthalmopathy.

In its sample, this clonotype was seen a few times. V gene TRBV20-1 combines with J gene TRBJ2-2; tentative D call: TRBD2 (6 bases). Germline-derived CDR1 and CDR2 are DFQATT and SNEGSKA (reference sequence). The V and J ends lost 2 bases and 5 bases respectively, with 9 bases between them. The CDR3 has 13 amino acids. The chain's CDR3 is CSARRGGTGELFF. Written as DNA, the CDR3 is TGCAGTGCTAGAAGGGGAGGAACCGGGGAGCTGTTTTTT.

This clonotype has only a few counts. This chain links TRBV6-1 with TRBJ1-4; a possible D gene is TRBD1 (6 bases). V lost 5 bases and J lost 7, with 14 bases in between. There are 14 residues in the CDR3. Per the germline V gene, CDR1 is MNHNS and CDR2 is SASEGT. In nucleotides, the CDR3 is TGTGCCAGCAGTCACAGGGTGTTTAGTGAAAAACTGTTTTTT. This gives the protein CASSHRVFSEKLFF.

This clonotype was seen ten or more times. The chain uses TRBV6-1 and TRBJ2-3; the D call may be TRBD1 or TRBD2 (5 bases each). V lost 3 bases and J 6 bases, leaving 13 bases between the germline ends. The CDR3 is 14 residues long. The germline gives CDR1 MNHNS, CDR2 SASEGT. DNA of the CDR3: TGTGCCAGCAGTGATGACGGGAACAGGGATACGCAGTATTTT. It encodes CASSDDGNRDTQYF.

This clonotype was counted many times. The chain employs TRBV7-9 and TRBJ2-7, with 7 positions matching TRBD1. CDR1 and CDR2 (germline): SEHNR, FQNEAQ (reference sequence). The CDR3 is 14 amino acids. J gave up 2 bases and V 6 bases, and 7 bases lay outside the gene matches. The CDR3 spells CASSLSGTAYEQYF. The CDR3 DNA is TGTGCCAGCAGTCTGTCCGGGACAGCCTACGAGCAGTACTTC.